This T cell receptor (beta chain) was retrieved from a study of response to subunit inactivated influenza vaccine. Remarks on this clonotype: Germline is not matched at one junction end, which may reflect a read error.

TCRdb used MiXCR to reprocess the RT-PCR reads, holding one entry per CDR3 protein. The table shows hundreds of thousands of distinct CDR3 sequences, with approximately 14% occurring only once. The V gene's germline CDR1 is DFQATT and CDR2 SNEGSKA (reference sequence). This CDR3 comprises 17 residues. The sample in question was PBMCs from blood, obtained about 13 days after vaccination. This receptor was identified in a man over 45 who received an inactivated influenza vaccine. The gene calls are TRBV20-1 and TRBJ2-3, with 13 positions matching TRBD2. The CDR3 loop reads CSASGTSGGESTDTQYF. The DNA of the CDR3 is TGCAGCGCTAGTGGAACTAGCGGGGGGGAGAGCACAGATACGCAGTATTTT.